The 18 T cell receptor beta chains in this list originate from one sample, sequenced in a study of T cells in Graves' hyperthyroidism and ophthalmopathy. TCR beta CDR3 sequences were amplified from RNA transcripts. In the first-round RT-PCR of the TCR CDR3, the HTBI primer set was used. One entry per CDR3 protein results from TCRdb running MiXCR on the multiplex PCR reads. The sample lists more than 550,000 distinct CDR3 sequences, around 20% seen once, with roughly a sixth in the top ten. The sequenced sample was blood. These receptors were taken from a woman between 45 and 60 years old with Graves' hyperthyroidism that later progressed to Graves' ophthalmopathy.

In this sample, this clonotype turned up many times. The CDR3 region is CSARDPSGVYNEQFF. In nucleotides, the CDR3 is TGCAGTGCTAGAGACCCTAGCGGGGTCTACAATGAGCAGTTCTTC. The chain links TRBV20-1 to TRBJ2-1; 9 bases match TRBD2. Per germline, CDR1 DFQATT and CDR2 SNEGSKA (reference sequence). CDR3 length: 15 residues. Unmatched junction bases numbered 3, after V lost 0 bases and J lost 3 bases.

This rearrangement joins TRBV9 to TRBJ1-1; D may be TRBD1 (6 bases). V was trimmed by 4 bases and J by 0 bases, leaving 16 bases between them. CDR1 is SGDLS and CDR2 is YYNGEE in the germline V gene. The CDR3 length is 16 residues. The CDR3 DNA sequence: TGTGCCAGCAGCCCACAGGGTCTCGGGATGAACACTGAAGCTTTCTTT. Its protein product is CASSPQGLGMNTEAFF.

This clonotype was observed at least ten times. A junction end diverges from the germline sequence, so it may reflect a read error. The chain combines TRBV5-1 with TRBJ1-1, with 8 bases that match TRBD1. Germline loops: CDR1 SGHRS, CDR2 YFSETQ. CDR3 length: 15 amino acids. The CDR3 DNA sequence: TGTGCCAGCAGCCAAAGTACAGGGGGTGGCACTGAAGCTTTCTTT. It codes for CASSQSTGGGTEAFF.

This clonotype has ten or more counts. The rearrangement joins TRBV3-1 to TRBJ2-7, with a tentative D call TRBD1 (5 bases). Per the germline V gene, CDR1 is LGHDT and CDR2 is YNNKEL (reference sequence). CDR3 size: 13 residues. V was pared by 4 bases and J by 5 bases, with 12 bases between. CDR3 nucleotides: TGTGCCAGCAGCCCGCCAGGGCTACACGAGCAGTACTTC. Protein product: CASSPPGLHEQYF.

This clonotype was seen a few times. This chain uses TRBV20-1 with TRBJ2-3; 10 positions agree with TRBD2. J gave up 8 bases and V 3 bases, and 14 bases lay outside the gene matches. The CDR3 is made up of 16 amino acids. CDR1 is DFQATT and CDR2 is SNEGSKA in the germline V gene (reference sequence). DNA for the CDR3: TGCAGTGCTAGTGATCTAGCGGGGGCCCTAGGTGGTACGCAGTATTTT. Protein sequence: CSASDLAGALGGTQYF.

This chain connects TRBV6-1 to TRBJ2-7; D remains ambiguous. Germline CDR1 reads MNHNS; CDR2 reads SASEGT. CDR3 length: 13 residues. Trimming removed 6 bases from V and 3 bases from J, with 12 bases in between. The CDR3 sequence is CASRAALVYEQYF. In DNA form, the CDR3 reads TGTGCCAGCAGGGCGGCCTTGGTCTACGAGCAGTACTTC.

At least ten counts were recorded for this clonotype. The chain employs TRBV28 and TRBJ2-1, with 9 bases that match TRBD2. The germline V gene encodes CDR1 MDHEN and CDR2 SYDVKM. The CDR3 sequence is 13 residues long. Trimming took 9 bases from V and 2 from J; bases not matched to a gene: 2. The CDR3 coding sequence is TGTGCCAGTGGCGGGGGGGCCTACAATGAGCAGTTCTTC. Amino acid sequence: CASGGGAYNEQFF.

This chain links TRBV18 with TRBJ2-7, with a weak D call TRBD1 (6 bases). In germline, CDR1 is KGHSH, CDR2 LQKENI. Trimming took off 0 bases at V and 5 bases at J, with 14 bases between the two ends. The CDR3 has 15 residues. CDR3 sequence: CASSPPARGYDEQYF. The CDR3 DNA follows: TGTGCCAGCTCACCACCGGCCAGGGGTTATGACGAGCAGTACTTC.

The chain links TRBV6-2 or TRBV6-3 to TRBJ2-7; 11 nucleotides line up with TRBD2. Per germline, CDR1 MNHEY and CDR2 SVGEGT. This CDR3 has 16 residues. The V and J ends lost 2 bases and 7 bases, in that order; junction bases with no gene match: 10. Written as DNA, the CDR3 is TGTGCCAGCAGTTACCGCGGGACTAGCGGTAGGGGAGAGCAGTACTTC. Its protein product is CASSYRGTSGRGEQYF.

This clonotype was picked up many times. This chain connects TRBV2 to TRBJ2-3, with a possible D match to TRBD1 (6 bases). The CDR3 length is 15 residues. V lost 4 bases and J lost 2, with 13 bases in between. CDR1 and CDR2 (germline): SNHLY, FYNNEI. The CDR3, as DNA: TGTGCCAGCAGTGTAATGCAGGGGATCACAGATACGCAGTATTTT. This codes for CASSVMQGITDTQYF.

For this clonotype: Being one base from a much bigger clone, this may be a read error. The chain couples TRBV5-5 to TRBJ2-1; 7 positions match TRBD2. The CDR3 sequence is 15 residues long. Per the germline V gene, CDR1 is SGHKS and CDR2 is YYEKEE (reference sequence). The ends lost 4 bases at V and 12 bases at J; junction bases unmatched: 16. The CDR3, as DNA: TGTGCCAGCAGCCTACTACCTGGGGGGGAACTTGTGCAGTTCTTC. Translation: CASSLLPGGELVQFF.

The chain combines TRBV7-9 with TRBJ2-5; D gene ambiguous. Trimming stripped 1 base from V and 9 bases from J, with 18 bases between. The germline CDR1 and CDR2 sequences are SEHNR and FQNEAQ (reference sequence). This CDR3 comprises 15 residues. The CDR3 region has the DNA TGTGCCAGCAGCTTAGTTTTGGGCGGTGGTAGGCCCCAGTACTTC. Protein: CASSLVLGGGRPQYF. The entire variable domain, with the rest obtained from reference TRBV7-9 and TRBJ2-5, is as follows: DTGVSQNPRHKITKRGQNVTFRCDPISEHNRLYWYRQTLGQGPEFLTYFQNEAQLEKSRLLSDRFSAERPKGSFSTLEIQRTEQGDSAMYLCASSLVLGGGRPQYFGPGTRLLVL.

This clonotype has more than one count but fewer than ten. The chain combines TRBV5-1 with TRBJ1-2; no firm D call. Per the germline V gene, CDR1 is SGHRS and CDR2 is YFSETQ. V lost 1 base and J 2 bases, leaving 9 bases between the germline ends. This CDR3 contains 14 residues. The DNA of the CDR3 is TGCGCCAGCAGCTTGCCCGATATAAACTATGGCTACACCTTC. Protein sequence: CASSLPDINYGYTF.

This sequence joins TRBV11-2 and TRBJ2-1, with 11 bases matching TRBD1. With 4 bases clipped from V and 8 bases from J, the junction kept 19 bases outside the gene matches. The germline V gene has CDR1 SGHAT and CDR2 FQNNGV. The CDR3 is 19 amino acids. CDR3 residues: CASSSARGLGTGGDDEQFF. The DNA of the CDR3 is TGTGCCAGCAGCTCAGCGAGAGGACTTGGGACAGGGGGAGACGATGAGCAGTTCTTC. The full variable domain, its missing parts supplied by reference TRBV11-2 and TRBJ2-1, is EAGVAQSPRYKIIEKRQSVAFWCNPISGHATLYWYQQILGQGPKLLIQFQNNGVVDDSQLPKDRFSAERLKGVDSTLKIQPAKLEDSAVYLCASSSARGLGTGGDDEQFFGPGTRLTVL.

J is TRBJ2-2 and V is TRBV11-3; D might be TRBD1 (6 bases). This CDR3 region has 15 residues. Germline CDR1 reads SGHNT; CDR2 reads YENEEA. The V end was cut by 4 bases, the J end by 7 bases, with 16 bases between. CDR3 region: CASSSGQGKGGELFF. Here the CDR3 DNA reads TGTGCCAGCAGCTCGGGCCAGGGGAAAGGCGGGGAGCTGTTTTTT.

This clonotype was detected a few times. The chain recombines TRBV20-1 with TRBJ1-2; D remains unclear. Germline assignment: CDR1 DFQATT and CDR2 SNEGSKA (reference sequence). The CDR3 covers 13 residues. V lost 5 bases and J lost 8, with 18 bases in between. The CDR3 is CSAQKPFPDGYTF. CDR3 sequence (DNA): TGCAGTGCTCAAAAACCCTTTCCGGACGGCTACACCTTC.

Only a few counts were recorded for this clonotype. The rearrangement links TRBV5-1 to TRBJ2-6; D remains unclear. The germline CDR1 and CDR2 sequences are SGHRS and YFSETQ. CDR3 length equals 16 residues. V shed 2 bases and J shed 1 base, with 10 bases lying between them. CDR3: CASSLGRASGANVLTF. The CDR3 bases are TGCGCCAGCAGCTTAGGACGGGCGTCTGGGGCCAACGTCCTGACTTTC.

This clonotype was seen many times. CDR3 sequence (DNA): TGTGCCAGCTCACCCAGGGACAGCCCATCCTACGAGCAGTACTTC. Its protein product is CASSPRDSPSYEQYF. The gene calls are TRBV18 and TRBJ2-7; TRBD1 agrees at 7 bases. J lost 1 base, V lost 3 bases, and 6 bases had no gene match. CDR1 KGHSH and CDR2 LQKENI come from the germline V gene. The CDR3 contains 15 residues.